This T cell receptor (beta chain) was sequenced during a study of blood T cells in healthy people across ages. Overall study results and limits: Diversity was estimated from one million T cells, and these estimates were considered underestimates. Unsorted PBMC input precluded a conclusive naive versus antigen-experienced comparison.

It was approximately 10 milliliters of peripheral blood that were drawn from each donor. As concerns this clonotype: The antigen is undetermined.

Primers used in a second PCR of roughly 6 to 11 cycles were a sample-barcoded 5' primer and a J-beta primer mix. Every sample produced at least 3 million CDR3-containing paired-end reads. TCRdb reprocessed the 5' RACE reads with MiXCR, giving one entry per CDR3 protein. The sample shows over 1.5 million distinct CDR3 sequences, about 50% of them seen only once. CDR3 size: 14 residues. Material: blood. The rearrangement links TRBV21-1 to TRBJ2-7; the listed D gene, TRBD1, was not tested against the DNA. TRBV21-1 is designated a pseudogene. The receptor comes from a woman aged 40 to 50 in good health. CDR3 coding DNA: TGTGCCAGCAGCAAAGGGGGGCAGTCCTACGAGCAGTACTTC. Its translation: CASSKGGQSYEQYF.